These 27 T cell receptor beta chains were all obtained from the same sample, sequenced in a study of cytomegalovirus exposure and HLA in healthy donors. Vbeta (60) and Jbeta (13) primers were used in the PCR. Libraries were prepared by immunoSEQ multiplex PCR; TCRdb keeps only in-frame clonotypes and omits some of them. The sample holds 100,000 to 150,000 clones; about 74% are singletons and the top ten take 2.7%. Sequenced sample: PBMCs. The receptors shown here come from a woman aged 35 to 49 in good health and CMV-seropositive.

The rearrangement links TRBV5-1 to TRBJ2-2; no reliable D call. The CDR3 contains 14 residues. CDR1 and CDR2 (germline): SGHRS, YFSETQ. Trimming took off 0 bases at V and 4 bases at J, with 7 bases between the two ends. The CDR3 DNA reads TGCGCCAGCAGCTTGGCGCCAGGCACCGGGGAGCTGTTTTTT. Translation: CASSLAPGTGELFF.

This chain joins TRBV9 and TRBJ2-5; 9 bases fit TRBD2. V lost 0 bases to trimming and J lost 5 bases; unmatched junction nucleotides: 8. Germline V lookup: CDR1 SGDLS, CDR2 YYNGEE. The CDR3 runs 16 residues. CDR3: CASSVGSGRGRETQYF. DNA of the CDR3: TGTGCCAGCAGCGTAGGTAGCGGGAGAGGCAGGGAGACCCAGTACTTC.

The chain is built from TRBV5-4 and TRBJ2-3, with D possibly TRBD1 on 5 matching bases. The CDR3 extends over 14 amino acids. CDR1 is SGHNT and CDR2 is YYREEE in the germline V gene (reference sequence). Trimming removed 6 bases at V and 1 base at J, with 12 bases between. The CDR3 bases are TGTGCCAGCAATAGGGGATTAGGCACAGATACGCAGTATTTT. Translating it yields CASNRGLGTDTQYF.

The chain couples TRBV7-9 to TRBJ1-1; D gene unclear. Germline assignment: CDR1 SEHNR and CDR2 FQNEAQ (reference sequence). The CDR3 extends over 12 amino acids. V was cut by 4 bases and J by 3 bases, with 6 bases left in between. CDR3 protein: CASSSDYTEAFF. CDR3 coding DNA: TGTGCCAGCAGCTCGGACTACACTGAAGCTTTCTTT.

This clone has just one count. The V and J genes are TRBV5-1 and TRBJ1-3; 9 bases match TRBD1. The CDR3 totals 14 residues. Germline values: CDR1 SGHRS, CDR2 YFSETQ. The J segment lost 7 bases and the V segment lost 0 bases, leaving 2 bases of the junction unmatched. The CDR3, as DNA: TGCGCCAGCAGCTTGGAAGACAGGGGGAACACCATATATTTT. Protein: CASSLEDRGNTIYF.

V gene TRBV11-2 combines with J gene TRBJ1-1; D gene uncertain. This CDR3 comprises 13 residues. The V end was cut by 1 base, the J end by 3 bases, with 6 bases between. Looked up from germline, CDR1 is SGHAT and CDR2 is FQNNGV. CDR3 residues: CASSLARDTEAFF. The CDR3 nucleotides read TGTGCCAGCAGCTTAGCCCGGGACACTGAAGCTTTCTTT.

The chain is built from TRBV5-4 and TRBJ2-5; 7 bases align to TRBD1. The CDR3 extends over 14 amino acids. The J segment lost 1 base and the V segment lost 4 bases, leaving 4 bases of the junction unmatched. CDR1 SGHNT and CDR2 YYREEE come from the germline V gene (reference sequence). CDR3 residues: CASSPDRAQETQYF. CDR3 nucleotide sequence: TGTGCCAGCAGCCCAGACAGGGCCCAAGAGACCCAGTACTTC.

The chain couples TRBV27 to TRBJ2-5; 9 bases line up with TRBD1. The J call is uncertain, as TRBJ2-7 better fits the DNA end. The CDR3 totals 14 residues. Per the germline V gene, CDR1 is MNHEY and CDR2 is SMNVEV (reference sequence). The CDR3 sequence: CASRPGQGWYEQYF. In DNA, the CDR3 is TGTGCCAGCAGGCCGGGACAGGGTTGGTACGAGCAGTACTTC.

This clone was counted only a few times. V and J are TRBV4-1 and TRBJ2-7, with 9 bases matching TRBD1. This CDR3 spans 15 amino acids. Germline V gene data show CDR1 as MGHRA and CDR2 as YSYEKL. J was trimmed by 0 bases and V by 4 bases; bases with no gene match: 4. This CDR3 reads CASSLGQGGSYEQYF. CDR3 in DNA: TGCGCCAGCAGCCTGGGACAGGGAGGCTCCTACGAGCAGTACTTC.

This clone came up a few times. The chain has TRBV5-1 and TRBJ2-3, with TRBD2 as a possible D gene (6 bases). V lost 5 bases and J 2 bases, leaving 15 bases between the germline ends. The CDR3 length is 15 residues. Germline V lookup: CDR1 SGHRS, CDR2 YFSETQ. CDR3 sequence reads: CASRGLAANTDTQYF. Written as DNA, the CDR3 is TGCGCCAGCAGGGGACTGGCGGCGAACACAGATACGCAGTATTTT.

This rearrangement joins TRBV21-1 to TRBJ2-7; TRBD2, the D gene given by the table, was not confirmed from the DNA. TRBV21-1 is listed as a pseudogene. The CDR3 is 15 amino acids. The CDR3 reads CASSKVAGARDEQYF. Here the CDR3 DNA reads TGTGCCAGCAGCAAGGTCGCGGGAGCAAGGGACGAGCAGTACTTC.

V gene TRBV7-2 combines with J gene TRBJ2-7, with D maybe TRBD1 (5 bases). This CDR3 spans 16 amino acids. CDR1 SGHTA and CDR2 FQGNSA come from the germline V gene. V dropped 3 bases and J dropped 5 bases, with 20 bases sitting between them. CDR3 sequence: CASSLQVEGVRDEQYF. CDR3 sequence (DNA): TGTGCCAGCAGCTTGCAAGTTGAAGGGGTAAGGGACGAGCAGTACTTC.

This clone was detected only once. V usage is TRBV2 and J usage is TRBJ1-2; D might be TRBD1 (6 bases). The CDR3 has 11 amino acids. V shed 9 bases and J shed 3 bases, with 8 bases lying between them. Germline-derived CDR1 and CDR2 are SNHLY and FYNNEI. CDR3 coding DNA: TGTGCCAGTACAGGGTACTATGGCTACACCTTC. Protein: CASTGYYGYTF.

This clone was seen more than once but under ten times. The V and J genes are TRBV7-6 and TRBJ1-2, with 10 nucleotides matching TRBD1. Germline trimming cut 5 bases from V and 5 bases from J; bases unmatched to any gene: 11. Per germline, CDR1 SGHVS and CDR2 FNYEAQ. The length of the CDR3 is 16 residues. CDR3 coding DNA: TGTGCCAGCAGCCAAGACAGGACAGGGGGGAGGTATGGCTACACCTTC. It encodes CASSQDRTGGRYGYTF.

The DNA for the CDR3 is TGTGCCTGCGACAGGTCTTCTGGAAACACCATATATTTT. It codes for CACDRSSGNTIYF. The chain has TRBV30 and TRBJ1-3, with TRBD1 as a possible D gene (6 bases). Germline V lookup: CDR1 GTSNPN, CDR2 SVGIG (reference sequence). V was trimmed by 6 bases and J by 1 base, leaving 10 bases between them. The CDR3 spans 13 residues. The whole variable domain, remainder taken from reference TRBV30 and TRBJ1-3, is SQTIHQWPATLVQPVGSPLSLECTVEGTSNPNLYWYRQAAGRGLQLLFYSVGIGQISSEVPQNLSASRPQDRQFILSSKKLLLSDSGFYLCACDRSSGNTIYFGEGSWLTVV.

A remark on this clone: At one end the junction does not follow the germline gene, possibly because of a read error. The rearrangement uses TRBV9 and TRBJ2-5; possible D gene TRBD1, 5 bases. The CDR3 extends over 14 amino acids. Germline CDR1 reads SGDLS; CDR2 reads YYNGEE. CDR3 DNA: TGTGCCAGCAGCGTAGAAGGACAAACCGACCCCCTGAACTTC. This gives the protein CASSVEGQTDPLNF.

The chain links TRBV19 to TRBJ1-1; D ambiguous. CDR3 length: 14 amino acids. The germline CDR1 and CDR2 sequences are LNHDA and SQIVND (reference sequence). V shed 5 bases and J shed 2 bases, with 12 bases lying between them. The CDR3 protein is CASSGLVPNTEAFF. CDR3 bases: TGTGCCAGTAGTGGCCTCGTCCCCAACACTGAAGCTTTCTTT.

This chain connects TRBV30 to TRBJ1-4; D possibly corresponds to TRBD1 (5 bases). Trimming pared 7 bases from V and 4 bases from J, leaving 13 bases between. CDR1 is GTSNPN and CDR2 is SVGIG in the germline V gene (reference sequence). CDR3 size: 13 residues. CDR3 amino acids: CASSQQGNEKLFF. DNA for the CDR3: TGTGCCTCCTCTCAGCAGGGTAATGAAAAACTGTTTTTT.

The chain combines TRBV5-4 with TRBJ2-2, with TRBD2 identical over 12 bases. This CDR3 is built from 16 residues. V was pared by 4 bases and J by 8 bases, with 9 bases of the junction left unmatched. Germline CDR1 SGHNT, CDR2 YYREEE (reference sequence). The CDR3 sequence is CASSPTSGSGGGELFF. Written as DNA, the CDR3 is TGTGCCAGCAGCCCGACTAGCGGGAGTGGGGGAGGGGAGCTGTTTTTT.

The chain employs TRBV5-5 and TRBJ1-2; the D is unclear. The CDR3 consists of 13 residues. Trimming pared 0 bases from V and 8 bases from J, leaving 11 bases between. Germline V gene data show CDR1 as SGHKS and CDR2 as YYEKEE (reference sequence). CDR3 region: CASSLERVEGYTF. The CDR3 region has the DNA TGTGCCAGCAGCTTGGAGAGGGTTGAGGGCTACACCTTC.

The V call is TRBV6-5, the J call TRBJ2-6; D remains unclear. Trimming removed 4 bases from V and 1 base from J, with 11 bases in between. The CDR3 consists of 16 residues. Germline values: CDR1 MNHEY, CDR2 SVGAGI. This CDR3 reads CASSSPAPSGANVLTF. In DNA, the CDR3 is TGTGCCAGCAGTTCTCCAGCGCCTTCTGGGGCCAACGTCCTGACTTTC.

J is TRBJ1-1 and V is TRBV5-4; 7 nucleotides align to TRBD1. After removal of 0 bases from V and 5 bases from J, the junction contained 4 bases not matched to a gene. This CDR3 has 14 residues. Germline V gene sequence: CDR1 SGHNT, CDR2 YYREEE (reference sequence). CDR3 DNA: TGTGCCAGCAGCTTGGAGCCAGGGGGAACTGAAGCTTTCTTT. This sequence encodes CASSLEPGGTEAFF.

The chain links TRBV7-2 to TRBJ2-3; D gene uncertain. The CDR3 covers 13 residues. With 4 bases removed from V and 6 bases from J, the gap between germline ends came to 11 bases. Germline V gives CDR1 SGHTA, CDR2 FQGNSA. The CDR3 sequence is CASSSNVRDTQYF. The DNA of the CDR3 is TGTGCCAGCAGCTCGAACGTCAGGGATACGCAGTATTTT.

The chain has TRBV11-2 and TRBJ1-4; 10 bases are shared with TRBD1. The ends lost 0 bases at V and 7 bases at J; junction bases unmatched: 11. This CDR3 is 18 amino acids long. Germline values: CDR1 SGHAT, CDR2 FQNNGV. The CDR3 sequence: CASSLDGTGALLSEKLFF. The CDR3 nucleotides are TGTGCCAGCAGCTTAGACGGGACAGGGGCCCTACTCTCTGAAAAACTGTTTTTT. The variable domain in full, completed from reference TRBV11-2 and TRBJ1-4, reads EAGVAQSPRYKIIEKRQSVAFWCNPISGHATLYWYQQILGQGPKLLIQFQNNGVVDDSQLPKDRFSAERLKGVDSTLKIQPAKLEDSAVYLCASSLDGTGALLSEKLFFGSGTQLSVL.

This chain uses TRBV19 with TRBJ1-1; maybe TRBD1 (6 bases). This CDR3 comprises 13 residues. CDR1 and CDR2 (germline): LNHDA, SQIVND (reference sequence). Trimming cost V 7 bases and J 10 bases, with 19 bases left between them. The CDR3, as DNA: TGTGCCAGTACGGGGGGGCCCGGAGAAGGAGCTTTCTTT. Protein sequence: CASTGGPGEGAFF.

The chain carries TRBV4-2 and TRBJ2-3, with TRBD2 matching over 7 bases. The CDR3 consists of 17 residues. The V segment lost 1 base and the J segment 6 bases; nucleotides outside the gene matches: 13. CDR1 and CDR2 (germline): LGHNA, YNFKEQ. The CDR3 DNA sequence: TGTGCCAGCAGCCAAGGACGGAGCGGGGCAGCCCGGGATACGCAGTATTTT. Its translation: CASSQGRSGAARDTQYF.

This CDR3 is CASSRTLLYEQYF. DNA for the CDR3: TGTGCCAGCAGCAGGACTCTCCTCTACGAGCAGTACTTC. The V and J genes are TRBV2 and TRBJ2-7; maybe TRBD2 (5 bases). The CDR3 is made up of 13 amino acids. Looked up from germline, CDR1 is SNHLY and CDR2 is FYNNEI. V lost 6 bases and J 3 bases, leaving 12 bases between the germline ends. The full variable domain, its missing parts supplied by reference TRBV2 and TRBJ2-7, is EPEVTQTPSHQVTQMGQEVILRCVPISNHLYFYWYRQILGQKVEFLVSFYNNEISEKSEIFDDQFSVERPDGSNFTLKIRSTKLEDSAMYFCASSRTLLYEQYFGPGTRLTVT.